This is a list of T cell receptor beta chains from one sample in a study of T-cell reconstitution after alpha-beta-depleted transplantation in children. One entry per CDR3 protein, called by TCRdb with MiXCR from the PCR reads. This sample has just over 350,000 distinct CDR3 sequences; roughly 15% occur once, and the top ten carry around 4.5%. Sample: PBMCs, taken from the stem cell graft. These receptor sequences come from a human donor who donated a stem cell graft to a child with Fanconi anemia. Each CDR3 is given with its conserved first and last residue. The D gene is left open where the match is weak. Not all rows give a size; the values are once, few, many and, for expanded clones, a class.

.,.,TRBV14,TRBJ2-2,TGTGCCAGCAGCCAAGATTGGACAGCCGGGGAGCTGTTTTTT,CASSQDWTAGELFF
few,.,TRBV9,TRBJ1-2,TGTGCCAGCAGCGTCAACCGGGACATTCTCCCCTATGGCTACACCTTC,CASSVNRDILPYGYTF
few,.,TRBV7-2,TRBJ2-3,TGTGCCAGCAGCTTCCGCATAATGCGGGACACAGATACGCAGTATTTT,CASSFRIMRDTDTQYF
.,.,TRBV6-6,TRBJ2-1,TGTGCCAGCAGTTCTCGGGACGGCAATGAGCAGTTCTTC,CASSSRDGNEQFF
few,.,TRBV28,TRBJ1-6,TGTGCCAGCAGTTTATCTCGGGGGGCAGAATCACCCCTCCACTTT,CASSLSRGAESPLHF
.,.,TRBV20-1,TRBJ1-3,TGCAGTGTCGGGGGGATTAAGAGAAACACCATATATTTT,CSVGGIKRNTIYF
many,TRBD2,TRBV6-5,TRBJ2-3,TGTGCCAGCAGTTTAATACCCCCGACTAGCGACACAGTTGCAGATACGCAGTATTTT,CASSLIPPTSDTVADTQYF
.,TRBD1,TRBV20-1,TRBJ2-1,TGCAGTGCTAGAGATCGACAGGGGCACTACAATGAGCAGTTCTTC,CSARDRQGHYNEQFF
few,.,TRBV7-2,TRBJ2-7,TGTGCCAGCAGCCAGTGGGACACCATTTACGAGCAGTACTTC,CASSQWDTIYEQYF
many,.,TRBV7-2,TRBJ2-1,TGTGCCAGCAGCTTAGCGCGAGGGAACAATGAGCAGTTCTTC,CASSLARGNNEQFF
many,.,TRBV5-1,TRBJ2-5,TGCGCCAGCGGGGGCCCAGAGACCCAGTACTTC,CASGGPETQYF
.,.,TRBV5-5,TRBJ2-1,TGTGCCAGCCGGGTTGTTGGGGCCCTCAATGAGCAGTTCTTC,CASRVVGALNEQFF
few,.,TRBV19,TRBJ1-5,TGTGCCAGTAGTATATGGACTCAGCCCCAGCATTTT,CASSIWTQPQHF
.,.,TRBV10-3,TRBJ1-1,TGTGCCACGGAAAGGGGGACGGACACTGAAGCTTTCTTT,CATERGTDTEAFF
few,.,TRBV29-1,TRBJ2-1,TGCAGCGTACTAGCTCTCTACAATGAGCAGTTCTTC,CSVLALYNEQFF
.,TRBD2,TRBV5-6,TRBJ2-1,TGTGCCAGCAGCTCCGGACTAGCGGGGTACGTTACGAATGAGCAGTTCTTC,CASSSGLAGYVTNEQFF